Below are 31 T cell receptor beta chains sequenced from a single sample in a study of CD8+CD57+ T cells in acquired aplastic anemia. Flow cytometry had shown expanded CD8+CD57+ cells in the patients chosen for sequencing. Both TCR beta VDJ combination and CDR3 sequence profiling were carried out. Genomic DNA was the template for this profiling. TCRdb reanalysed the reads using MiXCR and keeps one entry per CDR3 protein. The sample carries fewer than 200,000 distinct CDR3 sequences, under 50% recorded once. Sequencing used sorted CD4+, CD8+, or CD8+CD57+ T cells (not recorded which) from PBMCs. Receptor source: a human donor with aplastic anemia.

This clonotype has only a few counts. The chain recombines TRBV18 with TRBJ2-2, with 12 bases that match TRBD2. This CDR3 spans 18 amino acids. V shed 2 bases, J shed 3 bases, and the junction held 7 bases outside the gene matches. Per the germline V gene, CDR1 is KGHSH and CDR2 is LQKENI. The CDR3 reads CASSPNGLAGRDTGELFF. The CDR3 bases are TGTGCCAGCTCACCAAACGGACTAGCGGGAAGGGACACCGGGGAGCTGTTTTTT.

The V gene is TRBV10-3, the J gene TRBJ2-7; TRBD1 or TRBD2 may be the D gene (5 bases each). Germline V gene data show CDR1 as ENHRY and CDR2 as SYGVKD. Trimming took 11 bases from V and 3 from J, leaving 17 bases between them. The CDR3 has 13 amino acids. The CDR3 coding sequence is TGTGCCGTCTGCCGGGACCACAACTACGAGCAGTACTTC. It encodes CAVCRDHNYEQYF.

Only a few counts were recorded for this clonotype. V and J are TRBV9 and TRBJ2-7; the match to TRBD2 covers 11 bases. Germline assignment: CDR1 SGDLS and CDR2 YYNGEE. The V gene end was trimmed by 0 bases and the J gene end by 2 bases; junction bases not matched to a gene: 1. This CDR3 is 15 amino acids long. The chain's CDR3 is CASSVGLAGTYEQYF. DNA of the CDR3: TGTGCCAGCAGCGTAGGACTAGCGGGGACCTACGAGCAGTACTTC.

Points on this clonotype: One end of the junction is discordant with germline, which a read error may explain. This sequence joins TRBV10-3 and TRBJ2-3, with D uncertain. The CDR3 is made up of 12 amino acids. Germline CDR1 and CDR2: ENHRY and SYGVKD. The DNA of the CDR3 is TGTGCCAGCAGTGAGGACGGGTGTACGCAGTATTTT. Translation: CASSEDGCTQYF.

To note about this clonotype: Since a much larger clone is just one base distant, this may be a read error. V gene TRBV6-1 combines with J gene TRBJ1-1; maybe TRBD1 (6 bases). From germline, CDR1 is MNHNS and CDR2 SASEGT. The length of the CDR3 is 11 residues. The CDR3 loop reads CAGVRGTEAVF. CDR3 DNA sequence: TGTGCCGGTGTCAGGGGAACTGAAGCTGTCTTT.

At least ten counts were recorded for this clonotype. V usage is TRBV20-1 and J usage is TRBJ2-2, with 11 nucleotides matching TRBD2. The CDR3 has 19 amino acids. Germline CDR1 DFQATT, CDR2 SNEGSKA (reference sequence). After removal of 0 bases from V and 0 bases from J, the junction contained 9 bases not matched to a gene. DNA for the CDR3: TGCAGTGCTAGAGATGGGGGGCTAGCGGGGGGCGCGAACACCGGGGAGCTGTTTTTT. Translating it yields CSARDGGLAGGANTGELFF.

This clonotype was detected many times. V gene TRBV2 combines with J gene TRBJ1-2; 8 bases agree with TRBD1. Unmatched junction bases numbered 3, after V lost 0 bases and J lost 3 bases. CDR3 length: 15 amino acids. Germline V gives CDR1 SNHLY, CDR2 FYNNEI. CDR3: CASSEADRDDYGYTF. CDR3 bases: TGTGCCAGCAGTGAAGCGGACAGGGATGACTATGGCTACACCTTC.

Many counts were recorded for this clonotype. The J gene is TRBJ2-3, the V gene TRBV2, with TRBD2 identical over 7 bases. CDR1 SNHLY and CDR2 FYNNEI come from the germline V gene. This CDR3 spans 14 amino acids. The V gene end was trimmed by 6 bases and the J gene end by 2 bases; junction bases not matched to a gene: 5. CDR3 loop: CASRGLTFTDTQYF. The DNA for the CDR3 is TGTGCCAGCAGGGGACTAACATTCACAGATACGCAGTATTTT. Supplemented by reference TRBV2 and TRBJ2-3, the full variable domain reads EPEVTQTPSHQVTQMGQEVILRCVPISNHLYFYWYRQILGQKVEFLVSFYNNEISEKSEIFDDQFSVERPDGSNFTLKIRSTKLEDSAMYFCASRGLTFTDTQYFGPGTRLTVL.

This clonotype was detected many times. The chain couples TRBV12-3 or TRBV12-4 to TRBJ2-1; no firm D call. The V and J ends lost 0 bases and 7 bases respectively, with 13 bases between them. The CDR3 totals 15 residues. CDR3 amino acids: CASSLALVVGNEQFF. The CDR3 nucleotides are TGTGCCAGCAGTTTAGCCCTAGTCGTGGGGAATGAGCAGTTCTTC.

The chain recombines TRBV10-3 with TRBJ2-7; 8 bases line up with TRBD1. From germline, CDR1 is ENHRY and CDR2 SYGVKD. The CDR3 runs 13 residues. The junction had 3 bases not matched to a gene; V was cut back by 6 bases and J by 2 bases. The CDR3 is CAIRSQGAYEQYF. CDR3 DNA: TGTGCCATCAGATCACAGGGGGCCTACGAGCAGTACTTC.

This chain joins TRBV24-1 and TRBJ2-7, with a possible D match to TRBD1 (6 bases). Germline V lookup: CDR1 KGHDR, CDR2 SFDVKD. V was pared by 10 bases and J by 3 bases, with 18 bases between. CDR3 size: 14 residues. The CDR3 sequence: CATSKDSFNYEQYF. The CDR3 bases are TGTGCCACTTCGAAGGACAGCTTTAACTACGAGCAGTACTTC.

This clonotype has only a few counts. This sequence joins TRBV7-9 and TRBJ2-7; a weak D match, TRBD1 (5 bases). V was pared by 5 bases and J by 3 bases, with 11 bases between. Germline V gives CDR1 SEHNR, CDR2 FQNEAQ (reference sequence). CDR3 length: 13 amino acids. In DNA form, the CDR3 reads TGTGCCAGCAGCGTTGGACAATTCTACGAGCAGTACTTC. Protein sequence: CASSVGQFYEQYF.

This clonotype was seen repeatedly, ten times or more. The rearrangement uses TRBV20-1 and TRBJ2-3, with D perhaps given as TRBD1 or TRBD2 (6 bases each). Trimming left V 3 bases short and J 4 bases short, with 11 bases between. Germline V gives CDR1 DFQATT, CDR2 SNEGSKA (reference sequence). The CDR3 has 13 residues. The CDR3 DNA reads TGCAGTGCTAGTCGGGGGCGCTCAGATACGCAGTATTTT. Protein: CSASRGRSDTQYF.

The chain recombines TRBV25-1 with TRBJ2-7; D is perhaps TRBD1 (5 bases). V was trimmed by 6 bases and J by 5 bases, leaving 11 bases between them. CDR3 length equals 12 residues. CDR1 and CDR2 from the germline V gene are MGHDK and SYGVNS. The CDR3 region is CASSDSVDEQYF. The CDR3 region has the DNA TGTGCCAGCAGCGACAGCGTCGACGAGCAGTACTTC.

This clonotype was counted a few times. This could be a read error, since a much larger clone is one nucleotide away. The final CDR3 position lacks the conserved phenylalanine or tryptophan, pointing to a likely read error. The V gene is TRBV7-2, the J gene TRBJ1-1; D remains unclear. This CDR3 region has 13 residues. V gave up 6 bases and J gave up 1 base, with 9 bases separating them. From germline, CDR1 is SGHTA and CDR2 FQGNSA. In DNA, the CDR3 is TGTGCCAGCAGTTTAATGGCGAACACTGAAGCTTTCCTT. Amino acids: CASSLMANTEAFL.

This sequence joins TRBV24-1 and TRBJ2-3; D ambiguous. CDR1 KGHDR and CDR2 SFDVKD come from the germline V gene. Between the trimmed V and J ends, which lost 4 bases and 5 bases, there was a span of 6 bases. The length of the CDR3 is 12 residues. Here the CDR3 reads CATSDPRDTQYF. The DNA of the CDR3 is TGTGCCACCAGTGACCCCCGAGATACGCAGTATTTT.

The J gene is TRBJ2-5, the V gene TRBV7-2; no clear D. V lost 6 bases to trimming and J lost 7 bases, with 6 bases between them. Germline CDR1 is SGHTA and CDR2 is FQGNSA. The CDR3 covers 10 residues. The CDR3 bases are TGTGCCAGCAGTCCCGGGACCCAGTACTTC. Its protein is CASSPGTQYF.

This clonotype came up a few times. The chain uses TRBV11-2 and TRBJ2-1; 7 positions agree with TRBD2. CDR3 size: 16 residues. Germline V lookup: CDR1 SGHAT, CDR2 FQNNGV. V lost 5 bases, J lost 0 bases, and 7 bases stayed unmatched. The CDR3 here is CASSLLGGSSYNEQFF. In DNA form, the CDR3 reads TGTGCCAGCAGCCTCCTGGGGGGGAGCTCCTACAATGAGCAGTTCTTC.

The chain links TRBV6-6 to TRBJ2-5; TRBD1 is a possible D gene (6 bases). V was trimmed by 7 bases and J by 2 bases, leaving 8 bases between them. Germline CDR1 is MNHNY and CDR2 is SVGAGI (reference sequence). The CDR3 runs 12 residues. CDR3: CASKDRQETQYF. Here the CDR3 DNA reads TGTGCCAGCAAGGACAGACAAGAGACCCAGTACTTC.

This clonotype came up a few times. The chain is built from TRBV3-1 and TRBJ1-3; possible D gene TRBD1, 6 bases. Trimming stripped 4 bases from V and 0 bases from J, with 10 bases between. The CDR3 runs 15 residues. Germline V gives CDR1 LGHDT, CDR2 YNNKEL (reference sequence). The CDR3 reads CASSLLGGSGNTIYF. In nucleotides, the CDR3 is TGTGCCAGCAGCCTGTTAGGGGGCTCTGGAAACACCATATATTTT.

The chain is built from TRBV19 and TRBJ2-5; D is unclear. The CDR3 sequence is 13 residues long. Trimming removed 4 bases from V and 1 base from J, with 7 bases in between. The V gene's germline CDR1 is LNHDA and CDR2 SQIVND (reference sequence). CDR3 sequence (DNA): TGTGCCAGTAGTAGCAGAGTCCAAGAGACCCAGTACTTC. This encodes CASSSRVQETQYF. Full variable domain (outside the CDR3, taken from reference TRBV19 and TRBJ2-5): DGGITQSPKYLFRKEGQNVTLSCEQNLNHDAMYWYRQDPGQGLRLIYYSQIVNDFQKGDIAEGYSVSREKKESFPLTVTSAQKNPTAFYLCASSSRVQETQYFGPGTRLLVL.

For the CDR3, the DNA is TGTGCCACTTCCAAGACCGGGGGGGACGGAAAACTGTTTTTT. It translates to CATSKTGGDGKLFF. The rearrangement links TRBV24-1 to TRBJ1-4; weak D call: TRBD1 (5 bases). The V end lost 10 bases, the J end lost 10 bases, and 21 bases lay between the germline ends. Per germline, CDR1 KGHDR and CDR2 SFDVKD. The CDR3 totals 14 residues.

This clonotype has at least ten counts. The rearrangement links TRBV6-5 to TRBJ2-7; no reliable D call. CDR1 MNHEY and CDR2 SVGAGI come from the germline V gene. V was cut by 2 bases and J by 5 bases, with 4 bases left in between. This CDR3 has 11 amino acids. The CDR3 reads CASSYLHEQYF. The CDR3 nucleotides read TGTGCCAGCAGTTACCTCCACGAGCAGTACTTC.

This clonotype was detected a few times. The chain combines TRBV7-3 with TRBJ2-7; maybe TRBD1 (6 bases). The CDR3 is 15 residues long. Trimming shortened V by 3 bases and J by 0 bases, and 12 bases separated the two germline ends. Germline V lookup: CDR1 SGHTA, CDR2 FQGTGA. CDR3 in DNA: TGTGCCAGCAGCTTGATGGCAGGGGTCTCCTACGAGCAGTACTTC. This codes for CASSLMAGVSYEQYF.

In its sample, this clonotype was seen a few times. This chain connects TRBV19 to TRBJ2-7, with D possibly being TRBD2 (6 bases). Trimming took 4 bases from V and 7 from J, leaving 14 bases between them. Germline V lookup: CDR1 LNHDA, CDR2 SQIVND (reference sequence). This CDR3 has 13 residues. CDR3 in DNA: TGTGCCAGTAGTACTCAGGGAGGACGGGAGCAGTACTTC. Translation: CASSTQGGREQYF.

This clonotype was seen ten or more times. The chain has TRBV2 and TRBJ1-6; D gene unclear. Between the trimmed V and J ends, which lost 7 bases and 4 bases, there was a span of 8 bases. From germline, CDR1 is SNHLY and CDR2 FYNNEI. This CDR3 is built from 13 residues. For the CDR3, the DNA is TGTGCCAGCAAAGGTGATTATAATTCACCCCTCCACTTT. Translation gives CASKGDYNSPLHF.

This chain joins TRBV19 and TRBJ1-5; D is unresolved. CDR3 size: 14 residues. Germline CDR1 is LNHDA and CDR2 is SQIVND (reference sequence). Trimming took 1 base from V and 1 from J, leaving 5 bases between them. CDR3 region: CASSIVPSNQPQHF. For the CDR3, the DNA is TGTGCCAGTAGTATAGTCCCAAGCAATCAGCCCCAGCATTTT. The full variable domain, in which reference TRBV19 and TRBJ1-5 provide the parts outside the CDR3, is DGGITQSPKYLFRKEGQNVTLSCEQNLNHDAMYWYRQDPGQGLRLIYYSQIVNDFQKGDIAEGYSVSREKKESFPLTVTSAQKNPTAFYLCASSIVPSNQPQHFGDGTRLSIL.

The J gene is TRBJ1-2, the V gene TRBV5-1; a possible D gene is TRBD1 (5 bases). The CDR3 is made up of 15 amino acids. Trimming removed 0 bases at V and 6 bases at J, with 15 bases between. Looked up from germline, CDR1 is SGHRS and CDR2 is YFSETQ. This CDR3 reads CASSLGPGHPDGYTF. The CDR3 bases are TGCGCCAGCAGCTTGGGGCCAGGACACCCGGATGGCTACACCTTC.

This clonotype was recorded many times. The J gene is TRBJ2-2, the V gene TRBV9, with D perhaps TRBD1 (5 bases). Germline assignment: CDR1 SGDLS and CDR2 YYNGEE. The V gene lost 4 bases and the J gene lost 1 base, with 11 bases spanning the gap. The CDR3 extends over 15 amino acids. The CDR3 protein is CASSPLQGNTGELFF. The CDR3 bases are TGTGCCAGCAGCCCACTCCAGGGGAACACCGGGGAGCTGTTTTTT.

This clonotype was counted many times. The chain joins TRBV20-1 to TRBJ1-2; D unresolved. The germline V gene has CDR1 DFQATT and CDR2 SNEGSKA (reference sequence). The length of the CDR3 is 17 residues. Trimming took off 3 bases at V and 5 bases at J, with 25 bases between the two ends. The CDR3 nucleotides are TGCAGTGCTAGTTCGTGGAGGCGAGGGCACCAAAGATATGGCTACACCTTC. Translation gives CSASSWRRGHQRYGYTF.

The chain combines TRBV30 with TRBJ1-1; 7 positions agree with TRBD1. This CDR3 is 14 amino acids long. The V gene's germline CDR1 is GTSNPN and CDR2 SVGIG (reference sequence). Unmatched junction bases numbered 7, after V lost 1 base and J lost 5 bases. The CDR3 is CAWSALNRGTEAFF. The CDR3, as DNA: TGTGCCTGGAGTGCATTAAACAGGGGAACTGAAGCTTTCTTT.